This TCR beta chain emerged from a study of cytomegalovirus exposure and HLA in healthy donors. Study findings and constraints: Analysis was carried out at a later point, and it linked a missense DCLRE1C variant to TCR beta V- and J-gene trimming.

To note about this clone: Its antigen is undetermined.

The primer mix had 60 Vbeta and 13 Jbeta primers. The protocol was immunoSEQ multiplex PCR, while the TCRdb copy is restricted to in-frame clones and leaves out a portion. The sample lists 100,000 to 150,000 clones, roughly 75% seen once, with more than 1% in the top ten. V was clipped by 4 bases and J by 4 bases; unmatched bases: 0. Germline V gene lookup returns CDR1 SNHLY and CDR2 FYNNEI. The CDR3 spans 13 residues. Sequencing used PBMCs. The clonotype was recovered from a female donor in good health and CMV-seronegative. This chain uses TRBV2 with TRBJ1-5; 8 positions match TRBD1. The CDR3 DNA sequence: TGTGCCAGCAGTGGGACAGGGAATCAGCCCCAGCATTTT. Translating gives CASSGTGNQPQHF.